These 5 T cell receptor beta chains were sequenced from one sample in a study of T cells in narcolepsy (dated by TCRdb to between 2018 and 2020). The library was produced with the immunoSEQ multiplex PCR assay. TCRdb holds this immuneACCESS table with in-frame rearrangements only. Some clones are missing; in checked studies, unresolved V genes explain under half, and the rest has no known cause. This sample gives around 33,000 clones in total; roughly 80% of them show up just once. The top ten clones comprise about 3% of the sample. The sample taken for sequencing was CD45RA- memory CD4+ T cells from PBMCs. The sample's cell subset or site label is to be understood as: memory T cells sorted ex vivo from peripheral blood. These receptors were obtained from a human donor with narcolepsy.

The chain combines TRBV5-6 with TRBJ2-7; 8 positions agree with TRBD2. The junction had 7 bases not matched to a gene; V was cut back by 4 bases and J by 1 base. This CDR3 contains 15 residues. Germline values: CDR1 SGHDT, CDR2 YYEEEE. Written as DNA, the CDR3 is TGTGCCAGCAGCCCCGGGACTAGTCTGTCCTACGAGCAGTACTTC. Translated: CASSPGTSLSYEQYF.

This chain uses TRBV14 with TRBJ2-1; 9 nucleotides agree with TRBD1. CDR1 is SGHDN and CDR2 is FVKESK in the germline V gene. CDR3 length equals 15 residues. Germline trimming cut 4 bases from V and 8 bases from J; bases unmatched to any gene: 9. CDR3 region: CASSLYGQGRDEQFF. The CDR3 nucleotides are TGTGCCAGCAGCCTATACGGACAGGGGCGCGATGAGCAGTTCTTC.

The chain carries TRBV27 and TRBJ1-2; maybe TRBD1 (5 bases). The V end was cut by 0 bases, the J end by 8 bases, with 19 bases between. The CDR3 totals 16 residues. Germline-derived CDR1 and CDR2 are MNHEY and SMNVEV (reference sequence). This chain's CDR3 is CASSLSRQGNGVGYTF. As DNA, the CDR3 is TGTGCCAGCAGTTTATCCCGTCAGGGCAACGGTGTGGGCTACACCTTC.

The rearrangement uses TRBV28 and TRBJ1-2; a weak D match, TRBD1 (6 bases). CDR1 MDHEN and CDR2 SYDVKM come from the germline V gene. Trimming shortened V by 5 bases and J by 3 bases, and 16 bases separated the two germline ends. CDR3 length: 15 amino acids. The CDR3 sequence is CASSPAGDLDYGYTF. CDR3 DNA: TGTGCCAGCAGTCCTGCAGGGGATTTGGACTATGGCTACACCTTC.

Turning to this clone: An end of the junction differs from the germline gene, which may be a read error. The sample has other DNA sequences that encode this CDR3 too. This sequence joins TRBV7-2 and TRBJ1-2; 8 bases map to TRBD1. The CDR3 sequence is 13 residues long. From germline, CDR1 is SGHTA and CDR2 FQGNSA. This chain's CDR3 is CASSLDRGGGYTF. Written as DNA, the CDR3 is TGTGCCAGTAGCTTAGACAGGGGTGGTGGCTACACCTTC.